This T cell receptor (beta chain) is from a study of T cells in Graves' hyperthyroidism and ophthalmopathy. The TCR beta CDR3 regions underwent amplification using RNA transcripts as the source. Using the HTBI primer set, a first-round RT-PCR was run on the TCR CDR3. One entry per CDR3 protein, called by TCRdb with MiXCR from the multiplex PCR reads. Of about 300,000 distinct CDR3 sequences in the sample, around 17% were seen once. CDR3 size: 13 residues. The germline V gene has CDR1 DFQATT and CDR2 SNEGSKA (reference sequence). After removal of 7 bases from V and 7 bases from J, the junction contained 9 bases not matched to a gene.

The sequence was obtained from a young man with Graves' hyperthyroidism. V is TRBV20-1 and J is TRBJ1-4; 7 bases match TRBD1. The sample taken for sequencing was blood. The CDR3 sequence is CSVDDRAAEKLFF. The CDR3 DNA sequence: TGCAGTGTCGATGACAGGGCGGCTGAAAAACTGTTTTTT.